This entry lists 28 T cell receptor beta chains sequenced from one sample in a study of CD8 T cells in ankylosing spondylitis. TCRdb fed the 5' RACE reads into MiXCR, producing one record per CDR3 protein. The table has 250,000 to 350,000 distinct CDR3 sequences, roughly 20% seen once. The material sequenced was blood, either unsorted or a sorted T cell fraction (not recorded which). Receptors originate from a male donor with ankylosing spondylitis or in good health (not recorded which).

The genes are TRBV7-9 and TRBJ1-1; no reliable D call. Looked up from germline, CDR1 is SEHNR and CDR2 is FQNEAQ (reference sequence). This CDR3 contains 13 residues. Trimming left V 5 bases short and J 6 bases short, with 13 bases between. The CDR3 DNA is TGTGCCAGCAGCCCCCCGAACACTGCTGAAGCTTTCTTT. As protein: CASSPPNTAEAFF.

This clonotype occurred a few times. The V gene is TRBV12-3 or TRBV12-4, the J gene TRBJ2-3, with D perhaps matching TRBD2 (7 bases). The CDR3 length is 16 residues. Trimming cost V 5 bases and J 1 base, with 16 bases left between them. The DNA of the CDR3 is TGTGCCAGCAGTCCTCTGCGGGGGCCTCGCACAGATACGCAGTATTTT. Translating gives CASSPLRGPRTDTQYF.

The chain combines TRBV6-1 with TRBJ1-2; 9 bases are shared with TRBD1. With V trimmed by 5 bases and J by 0 bases, 7 bases remained unmatched. Germline V gives CDR1 MNHNS, CDR2 SASEGT. This CDR3 is 16 amino acids long. The CDR3 loop is CASSRGQGIANYGYTF. The CDR3 nucleotides are TGTGCCAGCAGTAGAGGACAGGGGATAGCTAACTATGGCTACACCTTC.

In its sample, this clonotype was seen a few times. The rearrangement uses TRBV5-1 and TRBJ2-2; 8 positions match TRBD1. This CDR3 has 16 residues. The germline V gene encodes CDR1 SGHRS and CDR2 YFSETQ. The trim removed 3 bases at V and 0 bases at J, leaving 4 bases unmatched. For the CDR3, the DNA is TGCGCCAGCAGCTGGACGGGACAGGCGAACACCGGGGAGCTGTTTTTT. Protein: CASSWTGQANTGELFF.

The J gene is TRBJ1-2, the V gene TRBV20-1; 7 nucleotides agree with TRBD1. The CDR3 covers 18 residues. The germline V gene has CDR1 DFQATT and CDR2 SNEGSKA (reference sequence). V shed 0 bases and J 7 bases; nucleotides not matched to a gene: 20. CDR3 DNA: TGCAGTGCTAGAGACCCCCGGGACAGCCGGTTATCTAAGGGTGGCTACACCTTC. Translation: CSARDPRDSRLSKGGYTF.

This clonotype was seen only a few times. The chain joins TRBV28 to TRBJ2-7; D perhaps matches TRBD2 (6 bases). The CDR3 loop spans 16 amino acids. Germline loops: CDR1 MDHEN, CDR2 SYDVKM. V dropped 5 bases and J dropped 0 bases, with 17 bases sitting between them. CDR3 sequence reads: CASSPPGLRSSYEQYV. The CDR3 DNA follows: TGTGCCAGCAGTCCGCCGGGACTGAGGAGCTCCTACGAGCAGTACGTC.

This clonotype has only a few counts. This chain joins TRBV12-3 or TRBV12-4 and TRBJ2-1; D is undetermined. The CDR3 is 11 residues long. Trimming removed 7 bases from V and 8 bases from J, with 9 bases in between. The CDR3 here is CASKDFDEQFF. The CDR3 DNA follows: TGTGCCAGCAAGGATTTCGATGAGCAGTTCTTC.

This clonotype has just a few counts. This chain joins TRBV2 and TRBJ1-1; 7 nucleotides align to TRBD1. The V gene's germline CDR1 is SNHLY and CDR2 FYNNEI. J gave up 7 bases and V 6 bases, and 8 bases lay outside the gene matches. This CDR3 has 13 residues. The CDR3 sequence: CASRDRKKNEAFF. CDR3 nucleotide sequence: TGTGCCAGCAGGGACAGGAAAAAGAATGAAGCTTTCTTT.

This clonotype appeared once. The chain recombines TRBV5-1 with TRBJ2-2; TRBD1 agrees at 10 bases. The V gene's germline CDR1 is SGHRS and CDR2 YFSETQ. The CDR3 is made up of 17 amino acids. The junction had 7 bases not matched to a gene; V was cut back by 1 base and J by 4 bases. DNA of the CDR3: TGCGCCAGCAGCTTGAGGGGACAGGGGTCGGGCACCGGGGAGCTGTTTTTT. Translation gives CASSLRGQGSGTGELFF.

This clonotype was recorded a few times. The chain links TRBV5-1 to TRBJ2-7, with TRBD1 as a possible D gene (6 bases). Germline V gives CDR1 SGHRS, CDR2 YFSETQ. V was shortened by 4 bases and J by 6 bases, with 14 bases between the two germline ends. The CDR3 contains 13 residues. DNA for the CDR3: TGCGCCAGCAGCGTGAAACCAGGGGCCGAGCAGTACGTC. This translates into CASSVKPGAEQYV.

The chain is built from TRBV29-1 and TRBJ2-1, with D possibly TRBD2 on 6 matching bases. V lost 5 bases and J 3 bases, leaving 14 bases between the germline ends. This CDR3 has 14 amino acids. Germline CDR1 reads SQVTM; CDR2 reads ANQGSEA. The CDR3 DNA reads as TGCAGCGTTCCCACGGGCGGGATCTACAATGAGCAGTTCTTC. Translated, it gives CSVPTGGIYNEQFF.

This clonotype was counted only a few times. The chain has TRBV25-1 and TRBJ2-6; 9 positions match TRBD1. The germline CDR1 and CDR2 sequences are MGHDK and SYGVNS. The CDR3 totals 18 residues. With V trimmed by 3 bases and J by 2 bases, 8 bases remained unmatched. The CDR3 DNA follows: TGTGCCAGCAGTGATCCACCGGGACAGGGCCCTGGGGCCAACGTCCTGACTTTC. This codes for CASSDPPGQGPGANVLTF.

In regard to this clonotype: Sequence at one end of the junction differs from germline and may be a read error. The chain recombines TRBV12-3 or TRBV12-4 with TRBJ2-5, with 9 bases lining up with TRBD2. The CDR3 runs 16 residues. Here the CDR3 reads CAGSLMTSGSQETQYF. The CDR3 DNA follows: TGTGCCGGCAGTCTAATGACTAGCGGTTCTCAAGAGACCCAGTACTTC.

The V call is TRBV7-9, the J call TRBJ2-1; D call uncertain. Trimming pared 6 bases from V and 9 bases from J, leaving 15 bases between. This CDR3 has 13 residues. Germline V gene sequence: CDR1 SEHNR, CDR2 FQNEAQ (reference sequence). The CDR3 coding sequence is TGTGCCAGCAGGGTTCCCGTCGAGGCTGAGCAGTTCTTC. Protein: CASRVPVEAEQFF.

The table lists this clonotype with many counts. The chain joins TRBV6-1 to TRBJ1-2, with 8 bases identical to TRBD1. The junction had 6 bases not matched to a gene; V was cut back by 10 bases and J by 5 bases. The germline gives CDR1 MNHNS, CDR2 SASEGT. The CDR3 has 12 residues. The CDR3 protein is CATWTGWYGYTF. The CDR3 coding sequence is TGTGCCACCTGGACAGGGTGGTATGGCTACACCTTC.

This clonotype was counted at least ten times. This chain joins TRBV5-1 and TRBJ2-5; no clear D gene. Trimming cost V 2 bases and J 2 bases, with 13 bases left between them. Germline values: CDR1 SGHRS, CDR2 YFSETQ. The CDR3 runs to 15 residues. The CDR3 reads CASSFRPGYQETQYF. The CDR3 region has the DNA TGCGCCAGCAGCTTCCGCCCCGGGTATCAAGAGACCCAGTACTTC.

This clonotype occurred a few times. One junction end disagrees with the germline gene, perhaps due to a read error. Here the CDR3 DNA reads TGCACCAGCAACCGCCAGGGGGACCCCATGGGTGATGAGCAGTTCTTC. It yields the protein CTSNRQGDPMGDEQFF. This chain uses TRBV5-1 with TRBJ2-1; 7 bases agree with TRBD1. The CDR3 runs 16 residues. Germline V gene sequence: CDR1 SGHRS, CDR2 YFSETQ.

This chain links TRBV6-1 with TRBJ2-7; 9 positions match TRBD2. The germline CDR1 and CDR2 sequences are MNHNS and SASEGT. Unmatched junction bases numbered 2, after V lost 6 bases and J lost 2 bases. The CDR3 covers 13 residues. CDR3 nucleotides: TGTGCCAGCAGGACTAGCGGTCCCTACGAGCAGTACGTC. Translating it yields CASRTSGPYEQYV.

This clonotype was seen only a few times. The J gene is TRBJ1-6, the V gene TRBV20-1, with D hard to call. CDR1 DFQATT and CDR2 SNEGSKA come from the germline V gene (reference sequence). The CDR3 has 15 residues. Trimming stripped 6 bases from V and 1 base from J, with 13 bases between. The CDR3 region is CSARPGESYNSPLHF. The CDR3 DNA follows: TGCAGTGCGAGACCCGGGGAGTCCTATAATTCACCCCTCCACTTT.

As for this clonotype: One junction end does not reproduce the germline sequence, and a read error may be involved. V usage is TRBV5-1 and J usage is TRBJ2-6, with D possibly being TRBD1 or TRBD2 (5 bases each). Germline V lookup: CDR1 SGHRS, CDR2 YFSETQ. The CDR3 has 17 residues. The CDR3 DNA sequence: TGCGCCAGCACCTTGTACGAGGGGACCTCTGGGGCCAACGTCCTGACTTTC. Amino acids: CASTLYEGTSGANVLTF.

The gene calls are TRBV5-5 and TRBJ2-3, with D perhaps matching TRBD2 (5 bases). Trimming left V 0 bases short and J 0 bases short, with 14 bases between. CDR3 size: 17 residues. Per the germline V gene, CDR1 is SGHKS and CDR2 is YYEKEE (reference sequence). The CDR3 DNA follows: TGTGCCAGCAGCTTGGGCGGCCTAGCAACTAGCACAGATACGCAGTATTTT. Translation gives CASSLGGLATSTDTQYF. The whole variable domain, filled in from reference TRBV5-5 and TRBJ2-3, reads DAGVTQSPTHLIKTRGQQVTLRCSPISGHKSVSWYQQVLGQGPQFIFQYYEKEERGRGNFPDRFSARQFPNYSSELNVNALLLGDSALYLCASSLGGLATSTDTQYFGPGTRLTVL.

The gene calls are TRBV12-3 or TRBV12-4 and TRBJ2-5; D remains ambiguous. The CDR3 runs 12 residues. The V end was cut by 8 bases, the J end by 2 bases, with 9 bases between. In DNA, the CDR3 is TGTGCCAGCTCGGCAGGACAAGAGACCCAGTACTTC. Residues: CASSAGQETQYF.

The chain recombines TRBV7-3 with TRBJ1-2; D possibly corresponds to TRBD1 (6 bases). V was pared by 6 bases and J by 4 bases, with 12 bases between. Germline V gives CDR1 SGHTA, CDR2 FQGTGA. This CDR3 region has 13 residues. The CDR3 loop reads CASSSRGGYGYTF. The CDR3 nucleotides are TGTGCCAGCAGTTCCAGGGGTGGCTATGGCTACACCTTC. Together with reference TRBV7-3 and TRBJ1-2, the CDR3 gives the full variable domain: GAGVSQTPSNKVTEKGKYVELRCDPISGHTALYWYRQSLGQGPEFLIYFQGTGAADDSGLPNDRFFAVRPEGSVSTLKIQRTERGDSAVYLCASSSRGGYGYTFGSGTRLTVV.

The J gene is TRBJ2-2, the V gene TRBV5-5, with D perhaps TRBD1 (5 bases). The CDR3 loop spans 15 amino acids. The germline V and J ends were trimmed by 0 bases and 3 bases, with 9 bases remaining between them. Per the germline V gene, CDR1 is SGHKS and CDR2 is YYEKEE (reference sequence). CDR3 in amino acids: CASSLARVDTGELFF. In DNA form, the CDR3 reads TGTGCCAGCAGCTTGGCCAGGGTGGACACCGGGGAGCTGTTTTTT.

The rearrangement uses TRBV20-1 and TRBJ2-1; the D gene is possibly TRBD2 (6 bases). V lost 6 bases to trimming and J lost 2 bases, with 8 bases between them. The CDR3 sequence is 12 residues long. Germline-derived CDR1 and CDR2 are DFQATT and SNEGSKA (reference sequence). This chain's CDR3 is CSARLAYNEQFF. The CDR3, as DNA: TGCAGTGCCCGACTAGCCTACAATGAGCAGTTCTTC.

The chain joins TRBV12-3 or TRBV12-4 to TRBJ1-5, with D perhaps TRBD1 (6 bases). V was shortened by 6 bases and J by 4 bases, with 10 bases between the two germline ends. CDR3 length: 13 residues. In nucleotides, the CDR3 is TGTGCCAGCAGCCCAGGGGCAAATCAGCCCCAGCATTTT. Encoded protein: CASSPGANQPQHF.

This clonotype came up a few times. This chain connects TRBV28 to TRBJ2-7; the match to TRBD2 covers 8 bases. The CDR3 sequence is 14 residues long. V shed 2 bases, J shed 2 bases, and the junction held 2 bases outside the gene matches. Germline-derived CDR1 and CDR2 are MDHEN and SYDVKM. The CDR3 DNA reads TGTGCCAGCAGTTTACCGGGGGGGACCTACGAGCAGTACGTC. This sequence encodes CASSLPGGTYEQYV.

V gene TRBV5-7 combines with J gene TRBJ2-7; no clear D gene. TRBV5-7 carries the ORF label, with uncertain function. The V end was cut by 7 bases, the J end by 5 bases, with 16 bases between. The CDR3 totals 13 residues. The CDR3 loop reads CASGSGLRDEQYV. CDR3 sequence (DNA): TGTGCCAGCGGCTCCGGTCTTCGGGACGAGCAGTACGTC.